This TCR beta chain derives from a study of Graves' ophthalmopathy and Graves' hyperthyroidism. This clonotype was observed a single time. Its target is unknown. In this cohort's terms, stable hyperthyroidism meant no ophthalmopathy by 18 months of follow-up. Excluded were patients with other autoimmune diseases, uncontrolled infections, pregnancy or lactation. Orbital computed tomography, together with clinical symptoms, serum thyroxine, TRAb and thyroid ultrasound, was used for diagnosis. Per the germline V gene, CDR1 is SGHAT and CDR2 is FQNNGV. The CDR3 totals 11 residues. V was shortened by 3 bases and J by 7 bases, with 7 bases between the two germline ends. RNA transcripts were the template, and TCR beta CDR3 regions were amplified from them. In the first round, RT-PCR was carried out with HTBI primers, and a multiplex PCR formed the second round. TCRdb re-called the multiplex PCR reads with MiXCR, one entry per CDR3 protein. The sample lists a few hundred thousand distinct CDR3 sequences, more than 20% occurring once.

Study-level results: Sensitivity of approximately 90% and specificity of 70% to 84% were achieved when a 13-signature model separated ophthalmopathy from stable hyperthyroidism.

This TCR came from a young woman with stable Graves' hyperthyroidism. Sequenced input: peripheral blood. The chain links TRBV11-2 to TRBJ2-7; D is unresolved. The CDR3 DNA follows: TGTGCCAGCAGCTTGAGGTTTGAGCAGTACTTC. As protein: CASSLRFEQYF.